These 9 T cell receptor beta chains share one sample of origin, sequenced in a study of blood T cells in healthy people across ages. The second PCR ran about 6 to 11 cycles with a sample-barcoded 5' primer and J-beta primers. TCRdb independently ran MiXCR on the 5' RACE reads; one entry per CDR3 protein. This sample has 600,000 or so distinct CDR3 sequences; around 20% occur once, and the top ten carry 3.6%. The sample taken for sequencing was blood. These receptors were taken from an older man in good health.

With respect to this clonotype: At one end, the junction sequence differs from germline, possibly due to a read error. The chain joins TRBV12-3 or TRBV12-4 to TRBJ2-3; no clear D gene. The CDR3 contains 14 residues. The CDR3 is CASSFRVSTDTEYF. The DNA for the CDR3 is TGTGCCAGCAGTTTCAGAGTTAGCACAGATACGGAGTATTTT.

The rearrangement uses TRBV27 and TRBJ2-6; TRBD1 agrees at 9 bases. The germline CDR1 and CDR2 sequences are MNHEY and SMNVEV (reference sequence). V trimming: 6 bases; J trimming: 2 bases; junction bases outside the gene matches: 14. There are 19 residues in the CDR3. The CDR3 DNA sequence: TGTGCCAGCAGCACCCATCGTGGGACAGGGAGTACTGGGGCCAACGTCCTGACTTTC. Protein product: CASSTHRGTGSTGANVLTF.

The CDR3 coding sequence is TGTGCCAGCAGCCACAGGGGCTTTTACGAGCAGTACTTC. Its translation: CASSHRGFYEQYF. The rearrangement joins TRBV5-4 to TRBJ2-7; TRBD1 matches at 7 bases. The ends lost 4 bases at V and 4 bases at J; junction bases unmatched: 5. Germline V lookup: CDR1 SGHNT, CDR2 YYREEE (reference sequence). This CDR3 spans 13 amino acids. Together with reference TRBV5-4 and TRBJ2-7, the CDR3 gives the full variable domain: ETGVTQSPTHLIKTRGQQVTLRCSSQSGHNTVSWYQQALGQGPQFIFQYYREEENGRGNFPPRFSGLQFPNYSSELNVNALELDDSALYLCASSHRGFYEQYFGPGTRLTVT.

This sequence joins TRBV20-1 and TRBJ2-3; perhaps TRBD2 as D (6 bases). Per the germline V gene, CDR1 is DFQATT and CDR2 is SNEGSKA (reference sequence). Trimming stripped 5 bases from V and 0 bases from J, with 12 bases between. The CDR3 consists of 14 residues. CDR3 sequence (DNA): TGCAGTGCTGATAGCGGATCTAGCACAGATACGCAGTATTTT. This encodes CSADSGSSTDTQYF.

The chain carries TRBV10-2 and TRBJ1-4; 7 bases fit TRBD1. Germline V gene sequence: CDR1 WSHSY, CDR2 SAAADI. The CDR3 spans 15 residues. V dropped 1 base and J dropped 10; count of bases not matched to a gene: 9. The CDR3 loop reads CASSEYGDSEAKLFF. In DNA form, the CDR3 reads TGCGCCAGCAGTGAGTACGGGGACAGCGAGGCAAAACTGTTTTTT.

This clonotype was observed a handful of times. The gene calls are TRBV6-1 and TRBJ1-2; 12 nucleotides line up with TRBD1. CDR3 length: 16 residues. Unmatched junction bases numbered 13, after V lost 6 bases and J lost 8 bases. Germline assignment: CDR1 MNHNS and CDR2 SASEGT. The DNA for the CDR3 is TGTGCCAGCAGGGGGGACAGGGGGCGCGAGGGAAGCGGCTACACCTTC. Protein sequence: CASRGDRGREGSGYTF.

Of note for this clonotype: The junction does not match germline at one end; this may be a read error. The chain carries TRBV20-1 and TRBJ2-3; either TRBD1 or TRBD2 may supply D (5 bases each). Looked up from germline, CDR1 is DFQATT and CDR2 is SNEGSKA (reference sequence). There are 13 residues in the CDR3. The CDR3 region is CGARGPRTDTQYF. CDR3 DNA: TGCGGTGCCCGGGGACCTCGCACAGATACGCAGTATTTT.

This clonotype was counted at least ten times. V is TRBV20-1 and J is TRBJ2-3, with 14 bases identical to TRBD2. The CDR3 sequence is 15 residues long. Trimming removed 6 bases from V and 2 bases from J; junction bases left unmatched: 4. The V gene's germline CDR1 is DFQATT and CDR2 SNEGSKA (reference sequence). The CDR3 sequence is CSATGLAGVTDTQYF. The CDR3 DNA reads TGCAGTGCCACGGGACTAGCGGGGGTCACAGATACGCAGTATTTT.

This clonotype was found a few times. This chain joins TRBV12-3 or TRBV12-4 and TRBJ2-5; 10 bases line up with TRBD2. The V and J ends lost 3 bases and 2 bases, in that order; junction bases with no gene match: 15. This CDR3 contains 19 residues. CDR3 sequence reads: CASSFQGRTSGPSQETQYF. CDR3 bases: TGTGCCAGCAGTTTCCAGGGTAGGACTAGCGGTCCGTCTCAAGAGACCCAGTACTTC.